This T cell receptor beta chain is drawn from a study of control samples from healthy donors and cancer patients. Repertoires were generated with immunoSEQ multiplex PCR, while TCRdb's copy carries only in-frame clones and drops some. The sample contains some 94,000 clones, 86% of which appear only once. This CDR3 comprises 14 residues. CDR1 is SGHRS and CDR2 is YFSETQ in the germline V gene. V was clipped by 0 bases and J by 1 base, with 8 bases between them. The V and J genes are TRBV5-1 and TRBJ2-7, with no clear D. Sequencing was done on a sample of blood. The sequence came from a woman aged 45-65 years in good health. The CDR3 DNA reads TGCGCCAGCAGCTTGGGTGGCAGGTCCTACGAGCAGTACTTC. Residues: CASSLGGRSYEQYF. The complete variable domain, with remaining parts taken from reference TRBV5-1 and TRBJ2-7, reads KAGVTQTPRYLIKTRGQQVTLSCSPISGHRSVSWYQQTPGQGLQFLFEYFSETQRNKGNFPGRFSGRQFSNSRSEMNVSTLELGDSALYLCASSLGGRSYEQYFGPGTRLTVT.